The 30 T cell receptor beta chains listed next were all sequenced from one sample in a study of early T cells in non-severe SARS-CoV-2 infection. One entry per CDR3 protein, called by TCRdb with MiXCR from the 5' RACE reads. The sample includes about 70,000 distinct CDR3 sequences, approximately 11% of them seen just once. Sample: whole blood, taken at baseline. The receptor set was obtained from an adult who was a healthcare worker with PCR-confirmed SARS-CoV-2 infection or an uninfected control (not recorded which).

Only a few counts were recorded for this clonotype. The rearrangement links TRBV7-3 to TRBJ2-3; 12 positions match TRBD2. Germline values: CDR1 SGHTA, CDR2 FQGTGA. Trimming removed 5 bases from V and 7 bases from J; junction bases left unmatched: 7. This CDR3 region has 15 residues. In DNA, the CDR3 is TGTGCCAGCAGCGCCGGACTAGCGGGACGAAATACGCAGTATTTT. Its translation is CASSAGLAGRNTQYF.

This sequence joins TRBV5-5 and TRBJ1-1, with D perhaps matching TRBD1 (6 bases). The CDR3 is made up of 14 amino acids. CDR1 is SGHKS and CDR2 is YYEKEE in the germline V gene (reference sequence). V dropped 4 bases and J dropped 6 bases, with 16 bases sitting between them. The CDR3 sequence: CASSRTGINPEAFF. The CDR3 bases are TGTGCCAGCAGCCGTACAGGGATAAACCCTGAAGCTTTCTTT.

The J gene is TRBJ2-6, the V gene TRBV6-2 or TRBV6-3, with D possibly TRBD1 on 6 matching bases. The ends were cut back, 5 bases at V and 0 bases at J, with 11 bases in the middle. The germline V gene encodes CDR1 MNHEY and CDR2 SVGEGT. CDR3 size: 16 residues. The CDR3 reads CASSLGHRSGANVLTF. The DNA of the CDR3 is TGTGCCAGCAGTCTGGGACACCGCTCTGGGGCCAACGTCCTGACTTTC.

This clonotype was counted a few times. This chain joins TRBV5-5 and TRBJ2-1; D may be TRBD2 (5 bases). The length of the CDR3 is 17 residues. V lost 0 bases, J lost 0 bases, and 13 bases lay in between. Germline V gene data show CDR1 as SGHKS and CDR2 as YYEKEE (reference sequence). CDR3 region: CASSLGGSSLSYNEQFF. The CDR3 DNA reads TGTGCCAGCAGCTTGGGAGGGAGCTCCCTCTCCTACAATGAGCAGTTCTTC.

This clonotype was detected a few times. V gene TRBV19 combines with J gene TRBJ2-4; D might be TRBD1 (6 bases). Trimming removed 6 bases at V and 2 bases at J, with 17 bases between. The CDR3 runs 16 residues. CDR1 LNHDA and CDR2 SQIVND come from the germline V gene (reference sequence). DNA of the CDR3: TGTGCCAGTAGCCAGTCCCAGGGGCTAACCAAAAACATTCAGTACTTC. It specifies CASSQSQGLTKNIQYF.

This clonotype was found many times. The chain carries TRBV11-3 and TRBJ2-1; either TRBD1 or TRBD2 may supply D (5 bases each). This CDR3 has 13 residues. Germline CDR1 SGHNT, CDR2 YENEEA. V lost 3 bases to trimming and J lost 9 bases, with 12 bases between them. The CDR3 DNA reads as TGTGCCAGCAGCTTTCGGGACCCCGGTGAGCAGTTCTTC. It encodes CASSFRDPGEQFF.

There are many counts of this clonotype. V is TRBV19 and J is TRBJ2-7, with TRBD1 matching over 7 bases. The CDR3 length is 14 residues. CDR1 LNHDA and CDR2 SQIVND come from the germline V gene (reference sequence). V was pared by 6 bases and J by 0 bases, with 5 bases of the junction left unmatched. CDR3 residues: CASRKQGSSYEQYF. In DNA, the CDR3 is TGTGCCAGTAGGAAACAGGGGAGCTCCTACGAGCAGTACTTC.

This clonotype is medium-sized. The chain joins TRBV7-3 to TRBJ2-1; D unresolved. V was pared by 2 bases and J by 6 bases, with 8 bases between. This CDR3 has 13 amino acids. Germline CDR1 reads SGHTA; CDR2 reads FQGTGA. The CDR3 is CASSLGHFNEQFF. Here the CDR3 DNA reads TGTGCCAGCAGCTTAGGGCATTTCAATGAGCAGTTCTTC.

This clonotype was seen many times. The J gene is TRBJ2-3, the V gene TRBV27; 7 bases are shared with TRBD1. The junction had 4 bases not matched to a gene; V was cut back by 2 bases and J by 2 bases. The CDR3 has 15 residues. Germline V gene data show CDR1 as MNHEY and CDR2 as SMNVEV (reference sequence). The CDR3 DNA sequence: TGTGCCAGCAGTTTAGGGGACAGTCACACAGATACGCAGTATTTT. Residues: CASSLGDSHTDTQYF.

This clonotype was recorded at least ten times. CDR3 region: CASTPGTKQFF. The CDR3, as DNA: TGTGCCAGCACTCCCGGGACCAAGCAGTTCTTC. The chain links TRBV6-6 to TRBJ2-1, with D perhaps given as TRBD1 or TRBD2 (5 bases each). The V end was cut by 7 bases, the J end by 11 bases, with 12 bases between. The CDR3 is 11 residues long. In germline, CDR1 is MNHNY, CDR2 SVGAGI (reference sequence).

The chain carries TRBV7-2 and TRBJ2-3; D is perhaps TRBD1 (6 bases). The V end lost 8 bases, the J end lost 3 bases, and 18 bases lay between the germline ends. Germline V gene sequence: CDR1 SGHTA, CDR2 FQGNSA. The CDR3 runs to 15 residues. CDR3 nucleotides: TGTGCCAGCGGTGGGCAGGGGACGCCGACAGATACGCAGTATTTT. Translated, it gives CASGGQGTPTDTQYF.

V is TRBV7-3 and J is TRBJ1-1; tentatively, D is TRBD1 (6 bases). V lost 4 bases to trimming and J lost 0 bases, with 9 bases between them. Germline values: CDR1 SGHTA, CDR2 FQGTGA. The CDR3 extends over 14 amino acids. CDR3 protein: CASSSQGLNTEAFF. CDR3 DNA: TGTGCCAGCAGCTCACAGGGTCTGAACACTGAAGCTTTCTTT.

This clonotype was found a few times. The J gene is TRBJ2-7, the V gene TRBV3-1; 7 positions agree with TRBD1. J lost 2 bases, V lost 2 bases, and 6 bases had no gene match. Germline CDR1 reads LGHDT; CDR2 reads YNNKEL (reference sequence). The CDR3 totals 15 residues. The CDR3, as DNA: TGTGCCAGCAGCCAACTGCCGGGACAGACCTACGAGCAGTACTTC. It translates to CASSQLPGQTYEQYF.

This clonotype has only a few counts. This chain links TRBV28 with TRBJ2-1; TRBD1 or TRBD2 may be the D gene (5 bases each). The germline CDR1 and CDR2 sequences are MDHEN and SYDVKM. V was cut by 9 bases and J by 6 bases, with 15 bases left in between. This CDR3 region has 13 residues. The CDR3: CASMGENSNEQFF. CDR3 DNA: TGTGCCAGTATGGGGGAGAACTCCAATGAGCAGTTCTTC. Together with reference TRBV28 and TRBJ2-1, the CDR3 gives the full variable domain: DVKVTQSSRYLVKRTGEKVFLECVQDMDHENMFWYRQDPGLGLRLIYFSYDVKMKEKGDIPEGYSVSREKKERFSLILESASTNQTSMYLCASMGENSNEQFFGPGTRLTVL.

In this sample, this clonotype turned up a few times. The CDR3 DNA reads TGCAGTGCTAGTGGGGGGAGCGCCCCAGGCTACAATGAGCAGTTCTTC. Protein sequence: CSASGGSAPGYNEQFF. The chain couples TRBV20-1 to TRBJ2-1; possibly TRBD2 for D (6 bases). Germline V gives CDR1 DFQATT, CDR2 SNEGSKA (reference sequence). V lost 3 bases to trimming and J lost 3 bases, with 18 bases between them. The CDR3 totals 16 residues.

This clonotype was observed a few times. J is TRBJ2-3 and V is TRBV7-8; TRBD2 matches 8 bases. V lost 0 bases, J lost 4 bases, and 3 bases stayed unmatched. The CDR3 spans 15 residues. CDR1 and CDR2 (germline): SGHVS, FQNEAQ. CDR3 protein: CASSLAGRASDTQYF. The DNA of the CDR3 is TGTGCCAGCAGCTTAGCCGGGAGGGCCTCAGATACGCAGTATTTT.

This clonotype came up a few times. This chain links TRBV20-1 with TRBJ1-5; no clear D gene. This CDR3 contains 14 residues. Per germline, CDR1 DFQATT and CDR2 SNEGSKA (reference sequence). Between the trimmed V and J ends, which lost 6 bases and 0 bases, there was a span of 12 bases. The CDR3 is CSATQVHSNQPQHF. CDR3 coding DNA: TGCAGTGCAACGCAGGTACATAGCAATCAGCCCCAGCATTTT.

CDR3 residues: CSVEDGRAAEAFF. Here the CDR3 DNA reads TGCAGCGTTGAAGACGGGAGGGCCGCTGAAGCTTTCTTT. The chain has TRBV29-1 and TRBJ1-1; D not certain. The germline V and J ends were trimmed by 0 bases and 6 bases, with 11 bases remaining between them. Germline V gene sequence: CDR1 SQVTM, CDR2 ANQGSEA. CDR3 size: 13 residues.

In its sample, this clonotype was seen a few times. The chain links TRBV28 to TRBJ1-6, with D unclear. Germline lookup yields CDR1 MDHEN and CDR2 SYDVKM. The V end lost 3 bases, the J end lost 8 bases, and 5 bases lay between the germline ends. The CDR3 is 12 amino acids. CDR3 DNA sequence: TGTGCCAGCAGTTTCCAATATTCACCCCTCCACTTT. Protein: CASSFQYSPLHF.

This clonotype was recorded at least ten times. The CDR3 reads CASSIRAGENNEQFF. Written as DNA, the CDR3 is TGTGCCAGCAGCATACGAGCGGGAGAGAACAATGAGCAGTTCTTC. The rearrangement links TRBV7-8 to TRBJ2-1; TRBD2 matches at 8 bases. CDR3 length: 15 amino acids. V dropped 5 bases and J dropped 5; count of bases not matched to a gene: 8. From germline, CDR1 is SGHVS and CDR2 FQNEAQ.

Many counts were recorded for this clonotype. This chain's CDR3 is CASSPDSFNQPQHF. The CDR3 coding sequence is TGTGCCAGCTCACCCGACAGTTTCAATCAGCCCCAGCATTTT. The rearrangement links TRBV18 to TRBJ1-5, with D perhaps TRBD1 (5 bases). V was clipped by 3 bases and J by 3 bases, with 9 bases between them. Germline CDR1 is KGHSH and CDR2 is LQKENI. The CDR3 consists of 14 residues.

The sample holds a few counts of this clonotype. The gene calls are TRBV27 and TRBJ2-1, with TRBD2 matching 7 bases. Germline V gives CDR1 MNHEY, CDR2 SMNVEV (reference sequence). Trimming cost V 3 bases and J 7 bases; bases outside gene matches: 15. The CDR3 runs to 17 residues. CDR3 loop: CASSFGGGSSLLNEQFF. The CDR3 region has the DNA TGTGCCAGCAGTTTCGGCGGCGGGAGTAGTCTTTTAAATGAGCAGTTCTTC.

This clonotype was seen a few times. V usage is TRBV5-1 and J usage is TRBJ1-1, with TRBD1 identical over 9 bases. The V segment lost 5 bases and the J segment 5 bases; nucleotides outside the gene matches: 7. The CDR3 runs 14 residues. Germline-derived CDR1 and CDR2 are SGHRS and YFSETQ. Written as DNA, the CDR3 is TGCGCCAGCAGTAAGGACAGGGGAGGGACTGAAGCTTTCTTT. As protein: CASSKDRGGTEAFF.

The chain is built from TRBV27 and TRBJ1-4; 9 nucleotides line up with TRBD1. V was clipped by 3 bases and J by 0 bases; unmatched bases: 8. Per germline, CDR1 MNHEY and CDR2 SMNVEV (reference sequence). The CDR3 contains 18 residues. The CDR3 bases are TGTGCCAGCAGTTTGGGAACAGGGGGCCCCGCAACTAATGAAAAACTGTTTTTT. Protein product: CASSLGTGGPATNEKLFF.

Remarks on this clonotype: Sequence at one end of the junction differs from germline and may be a read error. V and J are TRBV10-3 and TRBJ1-2; no firm D call. Germline CDR1 ENHRY, CDR2 SYGVKD. This CDR3 has 17 residues. The CDR3 coding sequence is TGTGTCATCAGTGAGTCCACCCGGGCCGCGGAGGGCTATGGCTACACCTTC. This codes for CVISESTRAAEGYGYTF.

This clonotype was seen many times. V usage is TRBV6-1 and J usage is TRBJ1-1; 9 nucleotides match TRBD1. The CDR3 spans 14 residues. In germline, CDR1 is MNHNS, CDR2 SASEGT. V was clipped by 8 bases and J by 5 bases; unmatched bases: 9. CDR3: CASGQGIAATEAFF. The CDR3 DNA is TGTGCCAGCGGACAGGGGATAGCCGCAACTGAAGCTTTCTTT.

The chain combines TRBV12-3 or TRBV12-4 with TRBJ2-5, with D possibly called TRBD1 or TRBD2 (5 bases each). This CDR3 is 14 amino acids long. The V end was cut by 2 bases, the J end by 4 bases, with 11 bases between. Here the CDR3 DNA reads TGTGCCAGCAGTTTATGGGGGTTCGGAGAGACCCAGTACTTC. Protein product: CASSLWGFGETQYF.

The chain links TRBV20-1 to TRBJ2-2; 7 bases align to TRBD2. With V trimmed by 6 bases and J by 4 bases, 11 bases remained unmatched. Germline lookup yields CDR1 DFQATT and CDR2 SNEGSKA (reference sequence). The CDR3 covers 15 residues. CDR3 nucleotide sequence: TGCAGTGCAACCACTAGCCGGGAGGTCACCGGGGAGCTGTTTTTT. This codes for CSATTSREVTGELFF.

This chain connects TRBV28 to TRBJ1-1; D is unresolved. Germline-derived CDR1 and CDR2 are MDHEN and SYDVKM. This CDR3 is built from 12 residues. V lost 5 bases and J 1 base, leaving 5 bases between the germline ends. The CDR3 loop is CASSPENTEAFF. CDR3 nucleotide sequence: TGTGCCAGCAGTCCAGAGAACACTGAAGCTTTCTTT.

This clonotype was counted many times. The chain couples TRBV27 to TRBJ1-1; 8 bases align to TRBD1. The CDR3 runs 15 residues. With V trimmed by 5 bases and J by 3 bases, 8 bases remained unmatched. Germline CDR1 and CDR2: MNHEY and SMNVEV (reference sequence). For the CDR3, the DNA is TGTGCCAGCAGTCCGATCGGACAGGGATACACTGAAGCTTTCTTT. Translation: CASSPIGQGYTEAFF.